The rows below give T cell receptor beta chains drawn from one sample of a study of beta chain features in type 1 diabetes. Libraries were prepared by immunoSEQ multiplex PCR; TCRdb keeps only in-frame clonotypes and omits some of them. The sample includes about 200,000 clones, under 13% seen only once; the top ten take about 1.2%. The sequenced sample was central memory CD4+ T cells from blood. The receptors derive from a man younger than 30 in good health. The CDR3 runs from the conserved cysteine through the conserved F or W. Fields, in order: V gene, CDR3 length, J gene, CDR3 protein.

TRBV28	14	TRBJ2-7	CASSLLAGVGEQYF
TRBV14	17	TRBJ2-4	CASSQVARGTAKNIQYF
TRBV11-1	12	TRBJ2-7	CASSHDHRGFYF
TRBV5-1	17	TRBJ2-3	CASRRGRELRSTDTQYF
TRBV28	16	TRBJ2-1	CASSAVAAPSYNEQFF
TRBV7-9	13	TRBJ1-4	CAYGQGEEEKLFF
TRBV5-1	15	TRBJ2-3	CASSIDRATTDTQYF
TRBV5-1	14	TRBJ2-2	CASSLVHDTGELFF
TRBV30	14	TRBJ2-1	CAWGGQVSYNEQFF
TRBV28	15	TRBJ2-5	CASSSYRGRAETQYF
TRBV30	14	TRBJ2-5	CAWRPRYYQETQYF
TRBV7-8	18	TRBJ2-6	CASSLVGSLDSGANVLTF
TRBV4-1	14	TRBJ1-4	CASSLAGLSEKLFF
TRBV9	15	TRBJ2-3	CASSARTVSTDTQYF
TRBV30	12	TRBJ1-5	CAWSAGFKPQHF